The present entry profiles one TCR beta chain with its context. Its antigen is still unknown. Base qualities are missing; no much larger clone stands one base away. This sample is part of a study of OX40 agonist ivuxolimab in advanced cancers. Describing the broader study: Ivuxolimab, which targeted the costimulatory receptor OX40 (CD134), was an agonistic, fully human IgG2 monoclonal antibody. The dose-escalation cohort was over 70% male with a mean age of around 62 years, ranging from roughly 20 to 80. Partial responses were achieved by three dose-escalation patients, of whom one had hepatocellular carcinoma and two had cutaneous melanoma. The monotherapy dose-escalation portion (N of about 50 patients) of the phase I ivuxolimab trial is reported in the paper. Of the approximately 54 dose-escalation patients, hepatocellular carcinoma was present in about 20, melanoma in about 15, renal cell carcinoma in 9 and head and neck cancer in 9. Intravenous ivuxolimab was administered to patients every 2 weeks at six dose levels: 0.01, 0.1, 0.3, 1.5, 3 and 10 mg/kg. Patients were allowed to have had prior anti-PD-1, anti-PD-L1 or anti-CTLA-4 therapy, and approximately 39% of the dose-escalation patients had been treated with checkpoint inhibitors. The purpose of peripheral TCRbeta sequencing was to test whether ivuxolimab changed TCR sequence diversity and led to clonal T-cell expansion.

Overall study results and their limits: Partial responders in the 0.1-3.0 mg/kg groups had among the lowest normalized peripheral clonal expansion, especially among CD8+ T cells. Low levels of normalized T-cell clonal expansion were also seen in some patients who did not respond. On average, CD8+ T cells showed more expanded clones than CD4+ T cells after ivuxolimab. At doses from 0.1 to 3.0 mg/kg, clonal expansion was seen in both CD4+ and CD8+ blood T cells between baseline and week 6. Antigen specificity was not determined for the clonally expanded peripheral T cells.

V and J lose 4 bases and 1 base, and a span of 7 bases separates them. CDR1 is given as SNHLY and CDR2 as FYNNEI, both from the germline V gene. The CDR3 numbers 14 residues from cysteine through phenylalanine. The retained sequence is limited to the CDR3, 42 bases, with the frame set at the first base. Genomic DNA was extracted from sorted cells for sequencing of the TCRbeta CDR3 region. The immunoSEQ Assay was used to sequence the TCRbeta CDR3 regions. TCRdb stores this immuneACCESS table with in-frame sequences only. Part of the clones is absent; in the studies checked, under half of the shortfall reflects unresolved V genes, and no reason is known for the rest. For this sample there are about 21,000 clones; 80% to 90% appear just once. The top ten clonotypes cover roughly 16% of the sample. The trial excluded patients who had a history of autoimmune disease or were on systemic immunosuppression. Peripheral blood for TCR sequencing was collected from all dose cohorts at baseline, on cycle 4 day 1, and on cycle 7 day 1. Samples came from an open-label, multicenter, first-in-human phase I dose-escalation trial of ivuxolimab. Adults with locally advanced or metastatic melanoma, renal cell carcinoma, hepatocellular carcinoma or head and neck squamous cell carcinoma were enrolled in the trial. Before TCR sequencing, CD4+ T cells and CD8+ T cells were sorted from peripheral blood as separate populations.

This specimen was CD4+ or CD8+ T cells sorted from blood, taken in a trial of the OX40 agonist ivuxolimab. The receptor's source is an adult with an advanced solid tumor such as melanoma, head and neck, liver or kidney cancer. The rearranged chain carries TRBV2 and TRBJ2-2; no D gene is confidently identified. The CDR3 here reads CASSAPKNTGELFF. Read as DNA, the sequence is TGTGCCAGCAGTGCCCCTAAGAACACCGGGGAGCTGTTTTTT.